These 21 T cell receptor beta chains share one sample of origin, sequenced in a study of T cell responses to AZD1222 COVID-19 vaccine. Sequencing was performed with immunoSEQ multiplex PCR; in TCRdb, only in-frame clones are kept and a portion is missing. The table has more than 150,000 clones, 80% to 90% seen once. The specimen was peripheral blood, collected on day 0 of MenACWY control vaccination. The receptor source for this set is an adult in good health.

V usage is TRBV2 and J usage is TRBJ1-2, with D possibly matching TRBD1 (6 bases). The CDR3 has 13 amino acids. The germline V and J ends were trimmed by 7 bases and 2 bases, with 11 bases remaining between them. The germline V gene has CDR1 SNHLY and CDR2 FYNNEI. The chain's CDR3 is CASTEGGNYGYTF. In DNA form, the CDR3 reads TGTGCCAGCACGGAGGGGGGAAACTATGGCTACACCTTC.

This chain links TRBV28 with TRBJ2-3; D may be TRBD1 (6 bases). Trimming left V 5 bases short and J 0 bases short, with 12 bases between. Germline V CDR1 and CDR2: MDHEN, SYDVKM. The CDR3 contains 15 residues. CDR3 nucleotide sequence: TGTGCCAGCAGTGCAGGGGACCCTAGCACAGATACGCAGTATTTT. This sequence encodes CASSAGDPSTDTQYF.

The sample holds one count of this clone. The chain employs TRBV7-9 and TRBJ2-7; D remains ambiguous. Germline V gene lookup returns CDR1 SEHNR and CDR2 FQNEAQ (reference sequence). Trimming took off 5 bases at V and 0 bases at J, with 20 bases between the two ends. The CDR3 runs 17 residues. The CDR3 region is CASSRTDGVPPSYEQYF. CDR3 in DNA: TGTGCCAGCAGCCGGACCGATGGAGTACCGCCCTCCTACGAGCAGTACTTC.

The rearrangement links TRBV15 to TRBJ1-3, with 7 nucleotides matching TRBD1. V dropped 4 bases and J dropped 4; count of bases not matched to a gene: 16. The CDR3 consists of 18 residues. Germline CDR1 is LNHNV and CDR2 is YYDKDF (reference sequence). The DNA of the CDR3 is TGTGCCACCAGCAAAGGCTACGACAGGGCTTTCGGAGGAAACACCATATATTTT. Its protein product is CATSKGYDRAFGGNTIYF.

CDR3: CASSERAGFTYEQYF. The CDR3 coding sequence is TGTGCCAGCAGTGAAAGGGCGGGGTTCACCTACGAGCAGTACTTC. The chain has TRBV6-1 and TRBJ2-7, with TRBD2 as a possible D gene (6 bases). V gave up 2 bases and J gave up 2 bases, with 13 bases separating them. Germline V CDR1 and CDR2: MNHNS, SASEGT. The CDR3 totals 15 residues.

CDR3 bases: TGTGCCAGCAGCCCCGGAGCCCGGACTTACGAGCAGTACTTC. This sequence encodes CASSPGARTYEQYF. The rearrangement uses TRBV14 and TRBJ2-7; D perhaps matches TRBD2 (5 bases). This CDR3 has 14 residues. Trimming left V 4 bases short and J 4 bases short, with 14 bases between. CDR1 and CDR2 from the germline V gene are SGHDN and FVKESK.

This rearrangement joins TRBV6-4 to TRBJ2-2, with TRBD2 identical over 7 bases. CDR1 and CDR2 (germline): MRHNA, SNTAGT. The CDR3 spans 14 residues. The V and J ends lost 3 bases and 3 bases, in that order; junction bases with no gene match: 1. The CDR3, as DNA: TGTGCCAGCAGTGATCGGGGGGACACCGGGGAGCTGTTTTTT. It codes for CASSDRGDTGELFF.

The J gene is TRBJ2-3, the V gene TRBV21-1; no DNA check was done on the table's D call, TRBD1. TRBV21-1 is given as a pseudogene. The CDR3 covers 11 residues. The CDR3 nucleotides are TGTGCCAGCAAGGGGGAAGATACGCAGTATTTT. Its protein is CASKGEDTQYF.

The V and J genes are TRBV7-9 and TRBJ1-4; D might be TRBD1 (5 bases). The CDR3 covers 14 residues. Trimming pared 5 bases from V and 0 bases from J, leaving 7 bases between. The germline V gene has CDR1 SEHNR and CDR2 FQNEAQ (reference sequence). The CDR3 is CASSRQSTNEKLFF. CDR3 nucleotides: TGTGCCAGCAGCCGACAGTCAACTAATGAAAAACTGTTTTTT.

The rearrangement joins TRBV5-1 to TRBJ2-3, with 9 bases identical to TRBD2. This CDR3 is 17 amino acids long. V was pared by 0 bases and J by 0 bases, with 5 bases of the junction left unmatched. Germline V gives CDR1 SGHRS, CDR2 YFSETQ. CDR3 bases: TGCGCCAGCAGCTTGGAAGGACTAGCGTTTAGCACAGATACGCAGTATTTT. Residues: CASSLEGLAFSTDTQYF. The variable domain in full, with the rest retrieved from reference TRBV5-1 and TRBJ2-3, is KAGVTQTPRYLIKTRGQQVTLSCSPISGHRSVSWYQQTPGQGLQFLFEYFSETQRNKGNFPGRFSGRQFSNSRSEMNVSTLELGDSALYLCASSLEGLAFSTDTQYFGPGTRLTVL.

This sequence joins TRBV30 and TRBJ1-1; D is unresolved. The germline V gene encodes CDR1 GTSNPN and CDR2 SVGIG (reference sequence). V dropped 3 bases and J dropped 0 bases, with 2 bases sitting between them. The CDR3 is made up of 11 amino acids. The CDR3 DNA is TGTGCCTGGAGAATGAACACTGAAGCTTTCTTT. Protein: CAWRMNTEAFF.

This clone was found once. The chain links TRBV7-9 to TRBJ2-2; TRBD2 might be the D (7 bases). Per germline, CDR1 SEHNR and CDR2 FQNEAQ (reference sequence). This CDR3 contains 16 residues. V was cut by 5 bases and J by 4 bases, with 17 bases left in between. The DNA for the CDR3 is TGTGCCAGCAGCGGGGGGCGGACTAGTTTCACCGGGGAGCTGTTTTTT. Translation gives CASSGGRTSFTGELFF.

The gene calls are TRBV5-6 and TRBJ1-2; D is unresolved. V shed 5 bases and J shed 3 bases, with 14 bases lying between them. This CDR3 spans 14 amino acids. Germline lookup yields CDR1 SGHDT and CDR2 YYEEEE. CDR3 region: CASSRTGSYYGYTF. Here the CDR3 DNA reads TGTGCCAGCAGTCGGACCGGCTCTTACTATGGCTACACCTTC. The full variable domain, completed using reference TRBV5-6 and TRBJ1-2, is DAGVTQSPTHLIKTRGQQVTLRCSPKSGHDTVSWYQQALGQGPQFIFQYYEEEERQRGNFPDRFSGHQFPNYSSELNVNALLLGDSALYLCASSRTGSYYGYTFGSGTRLTVV.

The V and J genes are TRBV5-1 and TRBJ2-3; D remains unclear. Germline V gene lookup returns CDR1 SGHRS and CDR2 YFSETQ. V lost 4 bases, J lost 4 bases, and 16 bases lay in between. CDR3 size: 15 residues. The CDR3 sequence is CASSEPHREADTQYF. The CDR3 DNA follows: TGCGCCAGCAGCGAACCCCATAGGGAAGCAGATACGCAGTATTTT.

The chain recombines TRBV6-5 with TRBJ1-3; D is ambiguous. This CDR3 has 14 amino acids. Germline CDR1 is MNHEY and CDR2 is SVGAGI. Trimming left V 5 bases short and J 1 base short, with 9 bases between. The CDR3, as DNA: TGTGCCAGCAGTCCCAGTACTTCTGGAAACACCATATATTTT. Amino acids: CASSPSTSGNTIYF.

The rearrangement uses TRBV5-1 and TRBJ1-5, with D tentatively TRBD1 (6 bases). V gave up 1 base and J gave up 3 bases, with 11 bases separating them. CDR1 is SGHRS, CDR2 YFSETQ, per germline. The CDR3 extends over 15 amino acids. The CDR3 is CASSLMGGSNQPQHF. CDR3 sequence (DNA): TGCGCCAGCAGCTTGATGGGGGGCTCCAATCAGCCCCAGCATTTT.

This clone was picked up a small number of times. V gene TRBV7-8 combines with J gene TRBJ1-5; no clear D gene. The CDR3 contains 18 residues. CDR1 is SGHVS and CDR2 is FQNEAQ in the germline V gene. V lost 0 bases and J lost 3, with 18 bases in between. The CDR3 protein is CASSLARGRKGFNQPQHF. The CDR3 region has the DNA TGTGCCAGCAGCTTAGCTCGAGGTCGTAAGGGTTTCAATCAGCCCCAGCATTTT. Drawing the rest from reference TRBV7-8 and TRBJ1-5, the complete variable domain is GAGVSQSPRYKVAKRGQDVALRCDPISGHVSLFWYQQALGQGPEFLTYFQNEAQLDKSGLPSDRFFAERPEGSVSTLKIQRTQQEDSAVYLCASSLARGRKGFNQPQHFGDGTRLSIL.

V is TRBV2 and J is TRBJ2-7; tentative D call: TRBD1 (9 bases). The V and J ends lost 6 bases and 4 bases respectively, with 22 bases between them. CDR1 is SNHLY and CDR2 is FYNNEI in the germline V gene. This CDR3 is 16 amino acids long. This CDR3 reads CASSDPGGGQGYEQYF. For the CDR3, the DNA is TGTGCCAGCAGCGACCCGGGAGGGGGACAGGGTTACGAGCAGTACTTC.

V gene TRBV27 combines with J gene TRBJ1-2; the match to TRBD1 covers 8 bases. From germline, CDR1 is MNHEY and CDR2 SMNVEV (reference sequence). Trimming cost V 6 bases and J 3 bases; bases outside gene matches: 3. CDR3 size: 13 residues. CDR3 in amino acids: CASRDRAHYGYTF. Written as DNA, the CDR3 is TGTGCCAGCAGGGACAGGGCCCACTATGGCTACACCTTC.

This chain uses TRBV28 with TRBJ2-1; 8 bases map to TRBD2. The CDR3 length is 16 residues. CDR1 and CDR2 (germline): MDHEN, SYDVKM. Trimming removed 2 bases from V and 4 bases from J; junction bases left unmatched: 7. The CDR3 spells CASSLAGGRNYNEQFF. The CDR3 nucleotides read TGTGCCAGCAGTTTAGCGGGGGGCCGGAATTACAATGAGCAGTTCTTC.

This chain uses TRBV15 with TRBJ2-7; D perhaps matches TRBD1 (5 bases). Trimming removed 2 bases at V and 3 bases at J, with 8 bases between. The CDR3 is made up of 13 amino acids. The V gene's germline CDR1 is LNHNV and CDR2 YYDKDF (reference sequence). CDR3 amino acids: CATSRQGYYEQYF. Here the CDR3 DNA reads TGTGCCACCAGCAGACAGGGATACTACGAGCAGTACTTC.